The next 32 T cell receptor beta chains were all read from a single sample in a study of T cell responses to AZD1222 COVID-19 vaccine. The assay was immunoSEQ multiplex PCR, and TCRdb's table has in-frame clones only and misses some. The sample carries approximately 150,000 clones, nearly 90% recorded once. The sequenced sample was peripheral blood, obtained on day 0 of AZD1222 vaccination. The receptors derive from an adult in good health.

The chain combines TRBV6-5 with TRBJ2-7, with D possibly being TRBD1 or TRBD2 (5 bases each). Germline assignment: CDR1 MNHEY and CDR2 SVGAGI. Trimming pared 7 bases from V and 3 bases from J, leaving 16 bases between. The CDR3 is 14 amino acids. CDR3 nucleotides: TGTGCCAGCATTGTGAGGGGTTCGATCTACGAGCAGTACTTC. Translated: CASIVRGSIYEQYF.

The chain joins TRBV11-2 to TRBJ2-3, with 7 bases lining up with TRBD1. V trimming: 5 bases; J trimming: 4 bases; junction bases outside the gene matches: 9. Germline-derived CDR1 and CDR2 are SGHAT and FQNNGV. This CDR3 spans 15 amino acids. The CDR3 protein is CASSPGTAEADTQYF. CDR3 bases: TGTGCCAGCAGCCCAGGGACAGCCGAGGCAGATACGCAGTATTTT.

Concerning this clone itself: Other DNA sequences in the same sample also yield this CDR3. This chain links TRBV4-1 with TRBJ1-1; 7 bases fit TRBD1. Germline lookup yields CDR1 MGHRA and CDR2 YSYEKL. This CDR3 spans 14 amino acids. The J segment lost 1 base and the V segment lost 4 bases, leaving 3 bases of the junction unmatched. The CDR3 region is CASSPGQQNTEAFF. The CDR3 DNA sequence: TGCGCCAGCAGCCCGGGACAGCAGAACACTGAAGCTTTCTTT.

V usage is TRBV28 and J usage is TRBJ1-1; TRBD1 aligns across 8 bases. Germline assignment: CDR1 MDHEN and CDR2 SYDVKM. The V gene end was trimmed by 3 bases and the J gene end by 10 bases; junction bases not matched to a gene: 7. This CDR3 contains 13 residues. The CDR3 bases are TGTGCCAGCAGTTTGACGGCAGGGGGCAGAGCTTTCTTT. This translates into CASSLTAGGRAFF.

The chain uses TRBV7-2 and TRBJ2-5; D is undetermined. Per the germline V gene, CDR1 is SGHTA and CDR2 is FQGNSA. The CDR3 has 14 amino acids. V was trimmed by 5 bases and J by 4 bases, leaving 14 bases between them. This CDR3 is CASSPGPLRETQYF. CDR3 nucleotides: TGTGCCAGCAGCCCCGGACCCCTTAGAGAGACCCAGTACTTC.

This chain uses TRBV4-3 with TRBJ1-2; D unresolved. CDR1 and CDR2 (germline): LGHNA, YSLEER. V was pared by 0 bases and J by 4 bases, with 9 bases between. This CDR3 has 14 amino acids. CDR3 DNA sequence: TGCGCCAGCAGCCAAGAGGACCGGGGCTATGGCTACACCTTC. It specifies CASSQEDRGYGYTF.

This clone was picked up one time. The chain has TRBV5-5 and TRBJ2-5; the D gene is possibly TRBD1 (5 bases). Germline CDR1 and CDR2: SGHKS and YYEKEE (reference sequence). The CDR3 runs 15 residues. Trimming left V 2 bases short and J 1 base short, with 12 bases between. This CDR3 is CASSLRRQGQETQYF. For the CDR3, the DNA is TGTGCCAGCAGCTTAAGGCGCCAGGGCCAAGAGACCCAGTACTTC.

This chain uses TRBV19 with TRBJ1-1, with TRBD1 identical over 7 bases. V gave up 2 bases and J gave up 4 bases; unmatched junction bases: 13. This CDR3 is built from 17 residues. CDR1 LNHDA and CDR2 SQIVND come from the germline V gene (reference sequence). The CDR3 DNA reads as TGTGCCAGTAGTATATCCCCCCAAGGGGGCGCGGGCACTGAAGCTTTCTTT. It is translated as CASSISPQGGAGTEAFF.

V gene TRBV12-3 or TRBV12-4 combines with J gene TRBJ1-2, with D unclear. V was shortened by 3 bases and J by 8 bases, with 13 bases between the two germline ends. The CDR3 totals 13 residues. In DNA, the CDR3 is TGTGCCAGCAGTTTCGGTAGGATGGGCGGCTACACCTTC. Translated: CASSFGRMGGYTF.

This chain uses TRBV3-1 (or the pseudogene TRBV3-2) with TRBJ2-5; 13 nucleotides align to TRBD2. This CDR3 region has 21 residues. The germline V gene encodes CDR1 LGHDT and CDR2 YNNKEL (reference sequence). J lost 0 bases, V lost 0 bases, and 13 bases had no gene match. The CDR3 DNA sequence: TGTGCCAGCAGCCAAGAAAGATTAGGGACTAGCGGGAAATGGGACCAAGAGACCCAGTACTTC. Its protein product is CASSQERLGTSGKWDQETQYF.

The chain recombines TRBV5-6 with TRBJ1-6; D is undetermined. The CDR3 runs to 17 residues. The germline CDR1 and CDR2 sequences are SGHDT and YYEEEE. V dropped 4 bases and J dropped 3 bases, with 17 bases sitting between them. The CDR3 spells CASSLGKGGGYNSPLHF. The CDR3 bases are TGTGCCAGCAGCCTGGGTAAGGGAGGTGGCTATAATTCACCCCTCCACTTT.

The chain carries TRBV24-1 and TRBJ2-2; TRBD1 matches at 7 bases. V shed 7 bases, J shed 3 bases, and the junction held 7 bases outside the gene matches. The CDR3 runs to 15 residues. From germline, CDR1 is KGHDR and CDR2 SFDVKD. The CDR3 DNA sequence: TGTGCCACCAGCTTAGGTACAGGGGACACCGGGGAGCTGTTTTTT. Translated: CATSLGTGDTGELFF.

V and J are TRBV5-4 and TRBJ1-1; D call uncertain. Germline V lookup: CDR1 SGHNT, CDR2 YYREEE (reference sequence). CDR3 length: 13 residues. The V end lost 4 bases, the J end lost 3 bases, and 10 bases lay between the germline ends. CDR3 in amino acids: CASSPGWDTEAFF. CDR3 bases: TGTGCCAGCAGCCCGGGATGGGACACTGAAGCTTTCTTT.

The chain joins TRBV7-2 to TRBJ2-3; TRBD2 might be the D (5 bases). Deletions cut 2 bases from V and 6 bases from J, with 18 bases between. The CDR3 sequence is 16 residues long. Germline V gene sequence: CDR1 SGHTA, CDR2 FQGNSA. The CDR3 spells CASSLLLAPRADTQYF. The CDR3 nucleotides are TGTGCCAGCAGCTTACTGCTAGCTCCCCGAGCGGATACGCAGTATTTT.

The rearrangement links TRBV13 to TRBJ1-1; D may be TRBD1 (5 bases). The V end was cut by 5 bases, the J end by 1 base, with 11 bases between. The V gene's germline CDR1 is PRHDT and CDR2 FYEKMQ (reference sequence). This CDR3 contains 14 residues. CDR3 region: CASSPLGGNTEAFF. DNA of the CDR3: TGTGCCAGCAGCCCACTGGGGGGGAACACTGAAGCTTTCTTT.

The chain joins TRBV2 to TRBJ1-3; D remains unclear. CDR1 is SNHLY, CDR2 FYNNEI, per germline. V was pared by 6 bases and J by 4 bases, with 19 bases between. This CDR3 is built from 16 residues. Here the CDR3 DNA reads TGTGCCAGCAGCGCCCAGAGGCGGGAAGGGGGAAACACCATATATTTT. Its protein product is CASSAQRREGGNTIYF.

The chain joins TRBV5-4 to TRBJ2-3, with TRBD2 identical over 12 bases. Trimming took 4 bases from V and 0 from J; bases not matched to a gene: 3. This CDR3 comprises 16 residues. Germline CDR1 reads SGHNT; CDR2 reads YYREEE (reference sequence). The CDR3, as DNA: TGTGCCAGCAGCCCAGGGACTAGCGGGAGCACAGATACGCAGTATTTT. It translates to CASSPGTSGSTDTQYF.

The genes are TRBV7-9 and TRBJ1-1, with TRBD1 matching 8 bases. The junction had 14 bases not matched to a gene; V was cut back by 2 bases and J by 0 bases. From germline, CDR1 is SEHNR and CDR2 FQNEAQ (reference sequence). This CDR3 spans 19 amino acids. The CDR3 nucleotides are TGTGCCAGCAGCTTAAATTACGCGAATGGACAGGGCCTGAACACTGAAGCTTTCTTT. This encodes CASSLNYANGQGLNTEAFF.

The chain has TRBV6-5 and TRBJ2-4, with 8 nucleotides matching TRBD1. The V segment lost 2 bases and the J segment 8 bases; nucleotides outside the gene matches: 8. CDR3 length: 15 amino acids. Per germline, CDR1 MNHEY and CDR2 SVGAGI. The CDR3 nucleotides read TGTGCCAGCAGTTACGGGACAGGACTAAGATACATTCAGTACTTC. This encodes CASSYGTGLRYIQYF.

The chain couples TRBV19 to TRBJ2-7, with 8 bases aligning to TRBD2. The ends lost 2 bases at V and 5 bases at J; junction bases unmatched: 11. Germline V gene sequence: CDR1 LNHDA, CDR2 SQIVND (reference sequence). The CDR3 is 16 amino acids. The CDR3 is CASSISIIGTSDEQYF. CDR3 nucleotide sequence: TGTGCCAGTAGTATAAGTATTATCGGGACTAGTGACGAGCAGTACTTC.

This clone was recorded once. The V and J genes are TRBV28 and TRBJ1-2; D not certain. Between the trimmed V and J ends, which lost 2 bases and 3 bases, there was a span of 10 bases. The length of the CDR3 is 14 residues. CDR1 MDHEN and CDR2 SYDVKM come from the germline V gene. The CDR3 protein is CASSLEGGDYGYTF. DNA of the CDR3: TGTGCCAGCAGTTTAGAGGGTGGGGACTATGGCTACACCTTC.

The chain joins TRBV7-8 to TRBJ1-2; D ambiguous. The CDR3 sequence is 14 residues long. CDR1 is SGHVS and CDR2 is FQNEAQ in the germline V gene. The V end was cut by 4 bases, the J end by 1 base, with 10 bases between. The CDR3 DNA sequence: TGTGCCAGCAGCTACGATTGGGATAACTATGGCTACACCTTC. Encoded protein: CASSYDWDNYGYTF.

There are many counts of this clone. The chain is built from TRBV4-3 and TRBJ1-6; D remains ambiguous. CDR1 is LGHNA, CDR2 YSLEER, per germline. This CDR3 spans 17 amino acids. V lost 4 bases and J lost 4, with 17 bases in between. Here the CDR3 DNA reads TGCGCCAGCAGCCCAAACCCCGAGGGAAAGTATAATTCACCCCTCCACTTT. Translating it yields CASSPNPEGKYNSPLHF.

The chain is built from TRBV20-1 and TRBJ1-1; D unclear. Germline values: CDR1 DFQATT, CDR2 SNEGSKA (reference sequence). V dropped 0 bases and J dropped 4 bases, with 3 bases sitting between them. The CDR3 is 11 residues long. The CDR3 region has the DNA TGCAGTGCTAGAGATCGCACTGAAGCTTTCTTT. Protein product: CSARDRTEAFF.

This clone appeared once. The V and J genes are TRBV28 and TRBJ2-4, with a possible D match to TRBD1 (6 bases). The CDR3 is 18 amino acids. Germline V gives CDR1 MDHEN, CDR2 SYDVKM. Trimming removed 5 bases from V and 1 base from J, with 21 bases in between. The CDR3 is CASSILGTPIEAKNIQYF. The CDR3 region has the DNA TGTGCCAGCAGTATTCTGGGGACACCAATAGAGGCCAAAAACATTCAGTACTTC.

A few counts support this clone. This chain connects TRBV5-1 to TRBJ1-5; the D gene is possibly TRBD1 (5 bases). CDR1 and CDR2 (germline): SGHRS, YFSETQ. V shed 1 base and J shed 2 bases, with 10 bases lying between them. The CDR3 extends over 15 amino acids. The CDR3 sequence: CASSLHGTGNQPQHF. As DNA, the CDR3 is TGCGCCAGCAGCTTGCATGGGACTGGCAATCAGCCCCAGCATTTT. The whole variable domain, filled in from reference TRBV5-1 and TRBJ1-5, reads KAGVTQTPRYLIKTRGQQVTLSCSPISGHRSVSWYQQTPGQGLQFLFEYFSETQRNKGNFPGRFSGRQFSNSRSEMNVSTLELGDSALYLCASSLHGTGNQPQHFGDGTRLSIL.

V is TRBV27 and J is TRBJ2-7, with 7 bases identical to TRBD2. Germline CDR1 and CDR2: MNHEY and SMNVEV (reference sequence). Trimming took 6 bases from V and 2 from J; bases not matched to a gene: 10. This CDR3 is 15 amino acids long. CDR3 DNA sequence: TGTGCCAGCAGCCCTCGTGGGGGAGGGGCCTACGAGCAGTACTTC. Amino acid sequence: CASSPRGGGAYEQYF.

The rearrangement links TRBV28 to TRBJ2-7, with D perhaps matching TRBD1 or TRBD2 (5 bases each). This CDR3 has 16 residues. Germline V lookup: CDR1 MDHEN, CDR2 SYDVKM. V lost 3 bases and J lost 9, with 24 bases in between. The CDR3 loop reads CASSLRLRDQRRSQYF. The CDR3 DNA reads TGTGCCAGCAGTTTGAGGCTCCGGGACCAGAGACGATCGCAGTACTTC.

This chain uses TRBV30 with TRBJ2-7; no clear D gene. The CDR3 contains 15 residues. From germline, CDR1 is GTSNPN and CDR2 SVGIG (reference sequence). V was clipped by 0 bases and J by 2 bases, with 14 bases between them. The CDR3 coding sequence is TGTGCCTGGAGTGTACTCGTTGGGGTTACCTACGAGCAGTACTTC. The encoded protein is CAWSVLVGVTYEQYF.

The chain carries TRBV7-9 and TRBJ2-3; TRBD2 matches at 9 bases. With V trimmed by 6 bases and J by 6 bases, 1 base remained unmatched. There are 12 residues in the CDR3. Germline lookup yields CDR1 SEHNR and CDR2 FQNEAQ (reference sequence). CDR3 coding DNA: TGTGCCAGCAGAAGCGGGGGGGATACGCAGTATTTT. Protein sequence: CASRSGGDTQYF.

The chain joins TRBV9 to TRBJ2-3; 9 positions match TRBD2. The V and J ends lost 7 bases and 3 bases, in that order; junction bases with no gene match: 6. The germline V gene has CDR1 SGDLS and CDR2 YYNGEE. The CDR3 length is 14 residues. The CDR3: CASEGGGETDTQYF. The CDR3 DNA reads as TGTGCCAGCGAGGGCGGGGGGGAGACAGATACGCAGTATTTT.

This chain uses TRBV6-2 or TRBV6-3 with TRBJ2-1; 9 bases match TRBD1. Germline CDR1 reads MNHEY; CDR2 reads SVGEGT. The CDR3 extends over 18 amino acids. The ends lost 4 bases at V and 2 bases at J; junction bases unmatched: 12. The CDR3 reads CASSSAPGGQGAYNEQFF. Written as DNA, the CDR3 is TGTGCCAGCAGTTCGGCCCCGGGGGGACAGGGCGCCTACAATGAGCAGTTCTTC.